This T cell receptor (beta chain) is from a study of cytomegalovirus exposure and HLA in healthy donors. General observations from the study: It was confirmed in vitro that a few of the CMV-associated chains were specific for CMV antigens. The finding came from a later analysis; first-cohort TCR clusters tended to co-occur in the 110 or so validation repertoires.

Germline lookup yields CDR1 SGHAT and CDR2 FQNNGV. This CDR3 has 14 residues. Trimming shortened V by 4 bases and J by 0 bases, and 8 bases separated the two germline ends. Separation from the 666-subject first cohort characterized the roughly 120-subject validation cohort, to which the donors belonged. Libraries were prepared by immunoSEQ multiplex PCR; TCRdb keeps only in-frame clonotypes and omits some of them. The table lists fewer than 250,000 clones, roughly 84% of them singletons. As to this clone: Its matching antigen is unknown.

The source material was PBMCs. The chain couples TRBV11-2 to TRBJ2-3; D is unclear. The sequence was collected from a woman younger than 35 in good health and CMV-seropositive. DNA for the CDR3: TGTGCCAGCAGCTCCCTGCGCAGCACAGATACGCAGTATTTT. Protein product: CASSSLRSTDTQYF.